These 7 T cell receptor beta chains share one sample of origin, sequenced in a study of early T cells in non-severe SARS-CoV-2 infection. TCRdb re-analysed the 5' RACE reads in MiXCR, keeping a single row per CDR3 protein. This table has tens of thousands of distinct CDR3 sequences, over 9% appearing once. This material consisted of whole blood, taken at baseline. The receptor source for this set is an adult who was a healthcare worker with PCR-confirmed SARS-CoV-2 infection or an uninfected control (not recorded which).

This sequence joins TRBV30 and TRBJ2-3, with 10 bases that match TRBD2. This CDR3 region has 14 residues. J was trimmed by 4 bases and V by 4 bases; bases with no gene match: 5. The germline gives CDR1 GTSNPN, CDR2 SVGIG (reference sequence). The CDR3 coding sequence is TGTGCCTGGAAGGTAGCGGGGGGACCAGATACGCAGTATTTT. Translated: CAWKVAGGPDTQYF.

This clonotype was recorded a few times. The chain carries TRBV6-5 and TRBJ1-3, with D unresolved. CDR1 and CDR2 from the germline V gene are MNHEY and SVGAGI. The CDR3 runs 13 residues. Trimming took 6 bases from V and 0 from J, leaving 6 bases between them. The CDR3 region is CASRLFSGNTIYF. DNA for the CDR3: TGTGCCAGCAGACTATTCTCTGGAAACACCATATATTTT.

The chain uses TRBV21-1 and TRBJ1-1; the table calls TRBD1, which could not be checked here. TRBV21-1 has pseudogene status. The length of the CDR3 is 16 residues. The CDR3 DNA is TGTGCCAGCAGCAAAGAGCAGGGTCGCATGAACACTGAAGCTTTCTTT. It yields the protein CASSKEQGRMNTEAFF.

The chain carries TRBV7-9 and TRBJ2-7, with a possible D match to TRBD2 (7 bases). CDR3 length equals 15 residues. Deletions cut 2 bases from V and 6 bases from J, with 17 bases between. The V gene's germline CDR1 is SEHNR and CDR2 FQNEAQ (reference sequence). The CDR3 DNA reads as TGTGCCAGCAGCTTAAGTACCCGGGGGGCCCTCGAGCAGTACTTC. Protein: CASSLSTRGALEQYF.

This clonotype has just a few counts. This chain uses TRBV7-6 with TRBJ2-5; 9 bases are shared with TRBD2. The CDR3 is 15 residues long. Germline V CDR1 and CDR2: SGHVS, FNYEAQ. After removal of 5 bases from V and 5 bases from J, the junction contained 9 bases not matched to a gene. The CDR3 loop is CASSALAGGPETQYF. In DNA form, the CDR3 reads TGTGCCAGCAGCGCCCTTGCGGGGGGGCCTGAGACCCAGTACTTC.

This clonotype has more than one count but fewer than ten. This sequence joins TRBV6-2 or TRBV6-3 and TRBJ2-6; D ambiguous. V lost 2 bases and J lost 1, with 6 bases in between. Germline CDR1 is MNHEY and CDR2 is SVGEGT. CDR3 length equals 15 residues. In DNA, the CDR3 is TGTGCCAGCAGTTACGAGCATTCTGGGGCCAACGTCCTGACTTTC. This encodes CASSYEHSGANVLTF.

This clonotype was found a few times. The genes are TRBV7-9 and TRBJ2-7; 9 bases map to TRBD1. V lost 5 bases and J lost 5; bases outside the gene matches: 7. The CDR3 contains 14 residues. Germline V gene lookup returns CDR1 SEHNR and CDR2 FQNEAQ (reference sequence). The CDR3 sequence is CASSQGQGSHEQYF. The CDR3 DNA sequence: TGTGCCAGCAGCCAGGGACAGGGTTCCCACGAGCAGTACTTC.